The rows below give T cell receptor beta chains drawn from one sample of a study of T-cell reconstitution after alpha-beta-depleted transplantation in children. Each CDR3 protein gets one entry after TCRdb re-called the PCR reads with MiXCR. Among about 440,000 distinct CDR3 sequences listed, around two fifths were seen once. Sequences were derived from PBMCs, sampled before TCRalphabeta/CD19-depleted stem cell transplant. These receptors all stem from a girl aged 2-10 years with aplastic anemia, due to receive a stem cell transplant. CDR3s include the opening cysteine and the closing phenylalanine or tryptophan. The D gene is left open where the match is weak. Clone size is given for some rows only: seen once, a few or many times, or a class if the clone is expanded.

>.|TRBD1|TRBJ2-3|TRBV4-1
CSSSQAPGQVTDTQYF
TGCTCCAGCAGCCAAGCTCCGGGACAGGTCACAGATACGCAGTATTTT
>few|TRBD1|TRBJ1-2|TRBV2
CASRLDRGPTF
TGTGCCAGCAGGTTGGACAGGGGGCCTACCTTC
>.|.|TRBJ2-5|TRBV6-5
CASSYSTGWETQYF
TGTGCCAGCAGTTACTCGACCGGGTGGGAGACCCAGTACTTC
>.|.|TRBJ2-1|TRBV20-1
CSARGTTNEQFF
TGCAGTGCTAGAGGAACTACTAATGAGCAGTTCTTC
>.|TRBD1|TRBJ2-1|TRBV20-1
CSAPGTGVVNEQFF
TGCAGTGCCCCCGGGACAGGGGTGGTGAATGAGCAGTTCTTC
>.|.|TRBJ2-2|TRBV12-3/TRBV12-4
CASRLTGELFF
TGTGCCAGCAGATTAACCGGGGAGCTGTTTTTT
>.|.|TRBJ1-5|TRBV20-1
CSARDGVGGNQPQHF
TGCAGTGCTAGAGACGGGGTGGGGGGCAATCAGCCCCAGCATTTT
>few|.|TRBJ2-3|TRBV4-2
CASSQNSGFTQYF
TGTGCCAGCAGCCAAAACTCCGGCTTTACGCAGTATTTT
>many|TRBD2|TRBJ2-5|TRBV12-3/TRBV12-4
CASCSGGERETQYF
TGTGCCAGCTGCTCTGGGGGGGAGAGGGAGACCCAGTACTTC
>once|.|TRBJ2-7|TRBV12-3/TRBV12-4
CASTYYEQYF
TGTGCCAGCACTTATTACGAGCAGTACTTC
>.|TRBD1|TRBJ2-1|TRBV12-3/TRBV12-4
CASSSGGGLNEQFF
TGTGCCAGCAGTTCAGGGGGTGGGCTAAATGAGCAGTTCTTC
>few|.|TRBJ1-2|TRBV3-1
CASSRTGAGPSGGYTF
TGTGCCAGCAGCCGGACGGGTGCAGGGCCAAGCGGTGGCTACACCTTC
>.|.|TRBJ2-1|TRBV5-1
CASSYANEQFF
TGCGCCAGCAGCTACGCAAATGAGCAGTTCTTC
>.|TRBD1|TRBJ1-4|TRBV29-1
CSVPGTGDEKLFF
TGCAGCGTCCCCGGGACAGGCGATGAAAAACTGTTTTTT
>many|TRBD2|TRBJ2-1|TRBV9
CASSSGTSGYSYNEQFF
TGTGCCAGCAGCTCCGGGACTAGCGGGTACTCCTACAATGAGCAGTTCTTC